Given below is one T cell receptor beta chain in context. With 3 bases removed from V and 3 bases from J, the gap between germline ends came to 14 bases. The V gene's germline CDR1 is SGDLS and CDR2 YYNGEE. CDR3 length equals 15 residues. These data belong to a study of technical replicates of blood from several donors. Produced via immunoSEQ multiplex PCR; TCRdb's table is partial and in-frame only. There are about 75,000 clones in the sample; approximately 96% occur only once, and about 0.27% lies in the top ten. The clonotype originates from a human donor in good health. The sequenced material came from T cells isolated from PBMCs. The genes are TRBV9 and TRBJ2-3, with D possibly matching TRBD2 (6 bases). The CDR3 is CASSEDSGATDTQYF. Written as DNA, the CDR3 is TGTGCCAGCAGCGAGGATAGCGGAGCTACAGATACGCAGTATTTT.